Below are 2 T cell receptor beta chains sequenced from a single sample in a study of blood T cell repertoires in COVID-19 (dated by TCRdb to 2019 to 2021). The library was produced with the immunoSEQ multiplex PCR assay. TCRdb's version of the immuneACCESS table is confined to in-frame rearrangements and falls short of the full clone set. An unresolved V gene accounts for under half of the shortfall where checked; the remainder is of unknown origin. This sample is represented by about 180,000 clones; under 85% of them were singletons. The top ten clonotypes cover approximately 7% of the sample. The sequencing input was peripheral blood. These receptors all stem from a human donor in a cohort sampled during active COVID-19.

The count of this clone is one. The chain is built from TRBV5-1 and TRBJ2-1, with TRBD2 identical over 11 bases. Germline loops: CDR1 SGHRS, CDR2 YFSETQ. The CDR3 runs to 16 residues. After removal of 2 bases from V and 4 bases from J, the junction contained 5 bases not matched to a gene. CDR3: CASSLSSGGFYNEQFF. CDR3 DNA sequence: TGCGCCAGCAGCTTATCTAGCGGGGGGTTTTACAATGAGCAGTTCTTC.

The genes are TRBV5-1 and TRBJ1-1; TRBD1 is a possible D gene (6 bases). There are 14 residues in the CDR3. V lost 1 base, J lost 6 bases, and 13 bases lay in between. From germline, CDR1 is SGHRS and CDR2 YFSETQ. The CDR3 DNA follows: TGCGCCAGCAGCTTGACTAGGGGGGGACCTGAAGCTTTCTTT. Amino acids: CASSLTRGGPEAFF.